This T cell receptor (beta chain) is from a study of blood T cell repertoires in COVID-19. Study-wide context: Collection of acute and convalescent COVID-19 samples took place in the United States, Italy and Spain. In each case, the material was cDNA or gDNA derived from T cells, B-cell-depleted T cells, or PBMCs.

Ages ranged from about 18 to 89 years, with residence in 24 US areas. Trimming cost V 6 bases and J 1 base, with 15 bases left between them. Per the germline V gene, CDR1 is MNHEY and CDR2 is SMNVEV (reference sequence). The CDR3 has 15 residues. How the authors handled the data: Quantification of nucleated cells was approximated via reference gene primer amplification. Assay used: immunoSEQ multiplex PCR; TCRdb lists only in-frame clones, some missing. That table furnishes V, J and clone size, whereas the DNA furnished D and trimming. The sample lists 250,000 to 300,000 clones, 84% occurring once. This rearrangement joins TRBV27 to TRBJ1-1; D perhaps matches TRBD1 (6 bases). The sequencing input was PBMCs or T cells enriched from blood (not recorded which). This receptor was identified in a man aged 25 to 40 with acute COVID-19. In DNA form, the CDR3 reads TGTGCCAGCAGCCTCGGCAGGGGTTCGAACACTGAAGCTTTCTTT. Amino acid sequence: CASSLGRGSNTEAFF.